This T cell receptor beta chain was recorded in a study of shared clonotypes between healthy human individuals. This CDR3 contains 17 residues. V lost 4 bases to trimming and J lost 1 base; unmatched junction nucleotides: 9. Germline V CDR1 and CDR2: ENHRY, SYGVKD. This clone has just one count. The assay was immunoSEQ multiplex PCR, and TCRdb's table has in-frame clones only and misses some. The table records roughly 500,000 clones, 95% to 97% of them present only once. The receptor was derived from a woman in her twenties or thirties in good health. Sequencing used naive CD4+ T cells sorted from blood. The subset is: CD45RA+ positively selected. The chain recombines TRBV10-3 with TRBJ2-3; TRBD2 agrees at 9 bases. The CDR3 loop is CAISGNSGSHGTDTQYF. In DNA form, the CDR3 reads TGTGCCATCAGTGGGAATAGCGGGAGTCACGGCACAGATACGCAGTATTTT.